Given below is one TCR beta chain in context. Its antigen is as yet unknown. The sample is drawn from a study of blood T cells in healthy people across ages. Study-level findings and limits: The study found TCR beta diversity correlated strongly with naive T cell percentage.

Through a sample-barcoded 5' primer and a J-beta primer mix, a second PCR was run for roughly 6 to 11 cycles. A template-switch adaptor containing 12 random nucleotides labeled each cDNA molecule. A single record per CDR3 protein comes from TCRdb applying MiXCR to the 5' RACE reads. There are 590,000 or so distinct CDR3 sequences in the sample; about 28% occur only once, and 15% to 17% lies in the top ten. There are 13 residues in the CDR3. The V gene's germline CDR1 is DFQATT and CDR2 SNEGSKA (reference sequence). The V end lost 0 bases, the J end lost 5 bases, and 10 bases lay between the germline ends.

The clonotype originates from a woman older than 75 in good health. The chain uses TRBV20-1 and TRBJ1-2; maybe TRBD1 (5 bases). The sequencing input was blood. Here the CDR3 reads CSARDMTDYGYTF. The CDR3 bases are TGCAGTGCTAGAGATATGACAGATTATGGCTACACCTTC.